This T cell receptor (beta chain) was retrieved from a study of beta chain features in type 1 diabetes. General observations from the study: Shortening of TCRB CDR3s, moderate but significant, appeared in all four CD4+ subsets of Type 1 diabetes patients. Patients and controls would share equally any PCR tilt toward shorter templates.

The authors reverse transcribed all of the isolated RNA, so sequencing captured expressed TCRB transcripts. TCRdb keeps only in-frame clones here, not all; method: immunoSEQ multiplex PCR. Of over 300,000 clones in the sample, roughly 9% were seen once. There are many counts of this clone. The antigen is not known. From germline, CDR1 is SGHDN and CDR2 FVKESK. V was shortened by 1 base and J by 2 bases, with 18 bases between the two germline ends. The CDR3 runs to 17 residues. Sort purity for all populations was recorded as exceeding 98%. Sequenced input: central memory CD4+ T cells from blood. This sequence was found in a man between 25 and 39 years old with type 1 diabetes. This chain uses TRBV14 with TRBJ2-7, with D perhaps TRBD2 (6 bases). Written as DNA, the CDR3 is TGTGCCAGCAGCCAAGGGGGCCGGGACTGGGAACCCTACGAGCAGTACTTC. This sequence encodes CASSQGGRDWEPYEQYF. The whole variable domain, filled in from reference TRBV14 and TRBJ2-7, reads EAGVTQFPSHSVIEKGQTVTLRCDPISGHDNLYWYRRVMGKEIKFLLHFVKESKQDESGMPNNRFLAERTGGTYSTLKVQPAELEDSGVYFCASSQGGRDWEPYEQYFGPGTRLTVT.